These T cell receptor beta chains were read from a single sample in a study of control samples from healthy donors and cancer patients. Method: immunoSEQ multiplex PCR; TCRdb's copy keeps in-frame clones and lacks some. Here the sample spans about 120,000 clones, around 86% being singletons. The specimen sequenced was blood. The origin of the receptors is a man aged 40-55 years in good health. Both conserved end residues are part of each CDR3. The order of the fields is J gene, D gene, clone size, V gene, CDR3 protein, CDR3 DNA. A D gene is named only where the DNA matches it firmly. Some rows have no size entry. The others give once, few or many, or a class for an expanded clone.

j_call: TRBJ2-1
d_call: -
clone_size: -
v_call: TRBV10-1
cdr3_aa: CASSAQGGNNEQFF
cdr3_nt: TGCGCCAGCAGTGCCCAGGGTGGGAACAATGAGCAGTTCTTC

j_call: TRBJ1-5
d_call: -
clone_size: -
v_call: TRBV20-1
cdr3_aa: CSASNRRSGSNQPQHF
cdr3_nt: TGCAGTGCTAGTAACAGGAGGAGTGGGAGCAATCAGCCCCAGCATTTT

j_call: TRBJ2-2
d_call: -
clone_size: -
v_call: TRBV7-2
cdr3_aa: CASSRDPNTGELFF
cdr3_nt: TGTGCCAGCAGTCGGGATCCCAACACCGGGGAGCTGTTTTTT

j_call: TRBJ2-3
d_call: TRBD2
clone_size: -
v_call: TRBV5-1
cdr3_aa: CASSWTGLAQDTQYF
cdr3_nt: TGCGCCAGCAGCTGGACGGGACTAGCTCAAGATACGCAGTATTTT

j_call: TRBJ1-1
d_call: -
clone_size: -
v_call: TRBV10-3
cdr3_aa: CAISDFNRNTEAFF
cdr3_nt: TGTGCCATCAGTGATTTCAACAGGAACACTGAAGCTTTCTTT

j_call: TRBJ1-2
d_call: -
clone_size: -
v_call: TRBV19
cdr3_aa: CASSIPDSLGGYTF
cdr3_nt: TGTGCCAGTAGTATTCCGGACAGTTTGGGCGGCTACACCTTC

j_call: TRBJ2-1
d_call: TRBD2
clone_size: -
v_call: TRBV9
cdr3_aa: CASSIGGASSYNEQFF
cdr3_nt: TGTGCCAGCAGCATCGGGGGGGCCTCGTCCTACAATGAGCAGTTCTTC

j_call: TRBJ1-1
d_call: TRBD1
clone_size: -
v_call: TRBV6-2/TRBV6-3
cdr3_aa: CASRPGQGPEAFF
cdr3_nt: TGTGCCAGCAGACCTGGACAGGGGCCTGAAGCTTTCTTT

j_call: TRBJ1-5
d_call: TRBD1
clone_size: few
v_call: TRBV6-2/TRBV6-3
cdr3_aa: CASSSAKMGQARGGQPQHF
cdr3_nt: TGTGCCAGCAGTTCGGCTAAGATGGGACAGGCCCGGGGAGGTCAGCCCCAGCATTTT

j_call: TRBJ2-7
d_call: -
clone_size: -
v_call: TRBV12-5
cdr3_aa: CASGLVRGVFYEQYF
cdr3_nt: TGTGCTAGTGGTTTGGTACGGGGAGTTTTCTACGAGCAGTACTTC

j_call: TRBJ2-7
d_call: -
clone_size: -
v_call: TRBV24-1
cdr3_aa: CATSQGSYEQYF
cdr3_nt: TGTGCCACCAGCCAGGGGTCCTACGAGCAGTACTTC

j_call: TRBJ2-3
d_call: TRBD2
clone_size: -
v_call: TRBV7-2
cdr3_aa: CASSPSLAMNTDTQYF
cdr3_nt: TGTGCCAGCAGCCCCTCACTAGCGATGAACACAGATACGCAGTATTTT

j_call: TRBJ1-3
d_call: -
clone_size: -
v_call: TRBV6-2/TRBV6-3
cdr3_aa: CASSDTSSGNTIYF
cdr3_nt: TGTGCCAGCAGTGACACGAGCTCTGGAAACACCATATATTTT